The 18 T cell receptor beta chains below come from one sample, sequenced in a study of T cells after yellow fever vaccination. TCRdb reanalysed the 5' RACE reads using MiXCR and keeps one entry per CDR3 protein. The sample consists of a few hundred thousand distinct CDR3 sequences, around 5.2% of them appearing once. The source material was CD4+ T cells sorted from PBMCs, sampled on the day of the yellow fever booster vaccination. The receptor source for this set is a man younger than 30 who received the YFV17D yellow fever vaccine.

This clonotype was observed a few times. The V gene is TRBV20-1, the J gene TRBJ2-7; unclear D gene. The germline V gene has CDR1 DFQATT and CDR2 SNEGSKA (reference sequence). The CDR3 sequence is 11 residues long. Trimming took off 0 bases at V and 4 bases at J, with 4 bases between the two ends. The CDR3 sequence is CSAREGYEQYV. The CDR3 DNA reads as TGCAGTGCTAGAGAAGGTTACGAGCAGTACGTC.

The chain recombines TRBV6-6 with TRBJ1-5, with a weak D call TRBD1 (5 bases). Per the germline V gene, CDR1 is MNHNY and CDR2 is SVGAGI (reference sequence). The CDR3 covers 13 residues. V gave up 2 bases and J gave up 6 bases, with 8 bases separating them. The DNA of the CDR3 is TGTGCCAGCAGTTACACGGACATTCAGCCCCAGCATTTT. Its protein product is CASSYTDIQPQHF.

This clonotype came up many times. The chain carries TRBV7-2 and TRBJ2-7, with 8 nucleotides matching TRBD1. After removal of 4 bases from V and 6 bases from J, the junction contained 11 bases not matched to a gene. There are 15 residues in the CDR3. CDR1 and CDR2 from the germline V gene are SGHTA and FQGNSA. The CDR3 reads CASSSRRQGAFEQYF. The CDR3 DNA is TGTGCCAGCAGCTCGAGGCGTCAGGGGGCTTTCGAGCAGTACTTC.

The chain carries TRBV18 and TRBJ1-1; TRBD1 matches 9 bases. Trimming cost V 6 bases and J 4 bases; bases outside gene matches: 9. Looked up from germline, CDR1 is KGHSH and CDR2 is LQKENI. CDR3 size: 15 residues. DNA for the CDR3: TGTGCCAGCTCTATTGGACAGGGGATCGGCACTGAAGCTTTCTTT. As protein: CASSIGQGIGTEAFF.

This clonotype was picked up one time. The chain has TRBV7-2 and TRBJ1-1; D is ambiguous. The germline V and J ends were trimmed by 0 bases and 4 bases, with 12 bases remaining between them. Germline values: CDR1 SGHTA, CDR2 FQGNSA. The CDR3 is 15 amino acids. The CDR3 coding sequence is TGTGCCAGCAGCTTAGCGAGAGGGCTGGGCACTGAAGCTTTCTTT. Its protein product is CASSLARGLGTEAFF. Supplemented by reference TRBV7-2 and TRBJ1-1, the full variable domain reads GAGVSQSPSNKVTEKGKDVELRCDPISGHTALYWYRQSLGQGLEFLIYFQGNSAPDKSGLPSDRFSAERTGGSVSTLTIQRTQQEDSAVYLCASSLARGLGTEAFFGQGTRLTVV.

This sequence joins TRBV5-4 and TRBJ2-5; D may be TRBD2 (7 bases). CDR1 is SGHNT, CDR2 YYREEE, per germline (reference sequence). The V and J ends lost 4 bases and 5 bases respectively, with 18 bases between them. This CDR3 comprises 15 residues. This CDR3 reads CASSGSAGAVETQYF. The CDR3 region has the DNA TGTGCCAGCAGCGGCAGCGCGGGGGCTGTTGAGACCCAGTACTTC.

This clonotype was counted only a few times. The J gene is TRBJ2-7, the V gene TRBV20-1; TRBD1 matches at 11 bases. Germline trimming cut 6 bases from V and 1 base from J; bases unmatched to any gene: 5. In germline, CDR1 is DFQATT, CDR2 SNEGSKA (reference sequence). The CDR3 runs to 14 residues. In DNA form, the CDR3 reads TGCAGTGCAACAGGGACAGGGGGGTCCTACGAGCAGTACGTC. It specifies CSATGTGGSYEQYV.

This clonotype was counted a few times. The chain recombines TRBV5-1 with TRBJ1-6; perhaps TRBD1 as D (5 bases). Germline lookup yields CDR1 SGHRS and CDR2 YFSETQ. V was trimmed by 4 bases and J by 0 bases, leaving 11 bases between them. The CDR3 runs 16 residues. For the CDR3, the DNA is TGCGCCAGCAGCCGACGGGGGGACTCCTATAATTCACCCCTCCACTTT. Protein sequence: CASSRRGDSYNSPLHF.

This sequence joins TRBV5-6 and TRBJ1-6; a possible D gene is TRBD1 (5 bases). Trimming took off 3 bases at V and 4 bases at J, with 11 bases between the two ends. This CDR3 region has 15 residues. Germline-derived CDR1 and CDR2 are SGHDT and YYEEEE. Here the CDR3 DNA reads TGTGCCAGCAGCTCGCGACAGAGTTATAATTCACCCCTCCACTTT. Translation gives CASSSRQSYNSPLHF. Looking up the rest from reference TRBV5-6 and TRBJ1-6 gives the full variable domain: DAGVTQSPTHLIKTRGQQVTLRCSPKSGHDTVSWYQQALGQGPQFIFQYYEEEERQRGNFPDRFSGHQFPNYSSELNVNALLLGDSALYLCASSSRQSYNSPLHFGNGTRLTVT.

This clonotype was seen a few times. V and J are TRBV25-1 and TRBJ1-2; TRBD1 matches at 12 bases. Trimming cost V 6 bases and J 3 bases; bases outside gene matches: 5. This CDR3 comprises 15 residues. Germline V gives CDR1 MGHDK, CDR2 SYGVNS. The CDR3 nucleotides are TGTGCCAGCAGGGGGACAGGGGGCCAGGACTATGGCTACACCTTC. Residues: CASRGTGGQDYGYTF.

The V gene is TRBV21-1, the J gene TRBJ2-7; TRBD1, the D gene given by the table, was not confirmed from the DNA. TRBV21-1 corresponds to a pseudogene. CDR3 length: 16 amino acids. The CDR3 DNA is TGTGCCAGCAATCCCCTCCGGACAGGGTGCATGGACGAGCAGTACGTC. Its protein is CASNPLRTGCMDEQYV.

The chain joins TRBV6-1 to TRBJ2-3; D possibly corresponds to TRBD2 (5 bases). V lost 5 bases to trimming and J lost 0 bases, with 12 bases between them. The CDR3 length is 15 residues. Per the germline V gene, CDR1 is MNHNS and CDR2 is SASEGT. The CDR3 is CASSLSVSSTDTQYF. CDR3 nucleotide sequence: TGTGCCAGCAGTCTTAGCGTTTCTAGCACAGATACGCAGTATTTT.

DNA for the CDR3: TGTGCCAGCAGCGTTGGAGGGGATGTCGACGAGCAGTACTTC. It encodes CASSVGGDVDEQYF. This chain joins TRBV9 and TRBJ2-7; the D gene is possibly TRBD2 (6 bases). Germline V CDR1 and CDR2: SGDLS, YYNGEE. This CDR3 contains 14 residues. V lost 2 bases to trimming and J lost 5 bases, with 14 bases between them.

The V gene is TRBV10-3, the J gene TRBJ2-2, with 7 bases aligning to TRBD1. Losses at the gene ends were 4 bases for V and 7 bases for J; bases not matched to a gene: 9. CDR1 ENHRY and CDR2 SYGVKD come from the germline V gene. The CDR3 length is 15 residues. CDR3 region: CAISAEGAPNGELFF. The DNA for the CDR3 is TGTGCCATCAGTGCTGAGGGGGCGCCTAACGGGGAGCTGTTTTTT.

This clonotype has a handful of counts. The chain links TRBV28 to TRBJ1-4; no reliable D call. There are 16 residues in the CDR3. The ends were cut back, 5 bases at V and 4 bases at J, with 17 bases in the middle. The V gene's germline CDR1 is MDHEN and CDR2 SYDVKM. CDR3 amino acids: CASSATSTVLNEKLFF. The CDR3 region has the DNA TGTGCCAGCAGTGCGACCTCAACGGTACTTAATGAAAAACTGTTTTTT.

CDR3 residues: CASSLAFRDTQYF. CDR3 DNA sequence: TGTGCCAGCAGCTTAGCGTTTAGGGATACGCAGTATTTT. The chain uses TRBV7-2 and TRBJ2-3; no definite D call. The length of the CDR3 is 13 residues. V dropped 0 bases and J dropped 6 bases, with 7 bases sitting between them. In germline, CDR1 is SGHTA, CDR2 FQGNSA. The variable domain in full, completed from reference TRBV7-2 and TRBJ2-3, reads GAGVSQSPSNKVTEKGKDVELRCDPISGHTALYWYRQSLGQGLEFLIYFQGNSAPDKSGLPSDRFSAERTGGSVSTLTIQRTQQEDSAVYLCASSLAFRDTQYFGPGTRLTVL.

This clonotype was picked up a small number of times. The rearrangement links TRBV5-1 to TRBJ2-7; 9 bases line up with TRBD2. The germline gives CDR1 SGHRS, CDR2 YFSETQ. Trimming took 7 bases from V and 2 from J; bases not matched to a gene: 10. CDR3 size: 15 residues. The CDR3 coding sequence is TGCGCCAGCTCCCCAAATAGCGGGGGAACCTACGAGCAGTACTTC. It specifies CASSPNSGGTYEQYF.

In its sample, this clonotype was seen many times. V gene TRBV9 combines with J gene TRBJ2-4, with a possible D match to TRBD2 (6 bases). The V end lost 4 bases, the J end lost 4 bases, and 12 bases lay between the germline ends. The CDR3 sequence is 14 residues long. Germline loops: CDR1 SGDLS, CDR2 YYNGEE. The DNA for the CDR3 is TGTGCCAGCAGCCGGAGCGGGTATAAAAACATTCAGTACTTC. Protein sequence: CASSRSGYKNIQYF.